The 26 T cell receptor beta chains below come from one sample, sequenced in a study of blood T cells in healthy people across ages. A second PCR, run for about 7 to 11 cycles, used a sample-barcoded 5' primer plus a J-beta primer mix. Via MiXCR, TCRdb re-called the 5' RACE reads, giving one row per CDR3 protein. The data contain 650,000 to 800,000 distinct CDR3 sequences, approximately 48% of them singletons. The sample comprised blood. All receptors derive from a man aged 55 to 69 in good health.

This clonotype was found a few times. V gene TRBV2 combines with J gene TRBJ2-7; possibly TRBD1 for D (7 bases). The CDR3 covers 14 residues. CDR1 and CDR2 from the germline V gene are SNHLY and FYNNEI. The CDR3 reads CAFQPGQDYYEQYF. Here the CDR3 DNA reads TGTGCTTTTCAGCCCGGACAGGACTACTACGAGCAGTACTTC. Variable domain in full (rest from reference TRBV2 and TRBJ2-7): EPEVTQTPSHQVTQMGQEVILRCVPISNHLYFYWYRQILGQKVEFLVSFYNNEISEKSEIFDDQFSVERPDGSNFTLKIRSTKLEDSAMYFCAFQPGQDYYEQYFGPGTRLTVT.

This clonotype was seen a handful of times. J is TRBJ1-5 and V is TRBV25-1; D uncertain. The CDR3 is made up of 13 amino acids. V lost 5 bases and J lost 5, with 10 bases in between. Per the germline V gene, CDR1 is MGHDK and CDR2 is SYGVNS. The CDR3 loop reads CASSRTADQPQHF. The CDR3 DNA is TGTGCCAGCAGTCGGACGGCGGATCAGCCCCAGCATTTT. Full variable domain (remainder filled in from reference TRBV25-1 and TRBJ1-5): EADIYQTPRYLVIGTGKKITLECSQTMGHDKMYWYQQDPGMELHLIHYSYGVNSTEKGDLSSESTVSRIRTEHFPLTLESARPSHTSQYLCASSRTADQPQHFGDGTRLSIL.

V gene TRBV5-5 combines with J gene TRBJ1-5, with TRBD1 matching over 10 bases. Germline V lookup: CDR1 SGHKS, CDR2 YYEKEE (reference sequence). V gave up 3 bases and J gave up 6 bases; unmatched junction bases: 6. CDR3 length: 15 residues. The CDR3 coding sequence is TGTGCCAGCAGCTGGGGATGGACAGGGGGTCAGCCCCAGCATTTT. It encodes CASSWGWTGGQPQHF.

This clonotype was seen a single time. The chain has TRBV24-1 and TRBJ2-1; D call uncertain. V gave up 1 base and J gave up 8 bases, with 2 bases separating them. This CDR3 region has 11 residues. The V gene's germline CDR1 is KGHDR and CDR2 SFDVKD. CDR3 region: CATSDFDEQFF. The CDR3 DNA reads TGTGCCACCAGTGATTTCGATGAGCAGTTCTTC.

This clonotype was seen a handful of times. This sequence joins TRBV4-1 and TRBJ1-2; no reliable D call. CDR3 length equals 15 residues. CDR1 is MGHRA and CDR2 is YSYEKL in the germline V gene. Trimming took 4 bases from V and 2 from J, leaving 14 bases between them. The CDR3 DNA is TGCGCCAGCAGCCCCCCTTTTTCGGAGAACTATGGCTACACCTTC. Residues: CASSPPFSENYGYTF.

This clonotype came up once. The rearrangement joins TRBV27 to TRBJ2-2; 7 bases align to TRBD2. CDR3 length: 16 residues. Per the germline V gene, CDR1 is MNHEY and CDR2 is SMNVEV (reference sequence). V trimming: 5 bases; J trimming: 8 bases; junction bases outside the gene matches: 14. In DNA form, the CDR3 reads TGTGCCAGCAGTGCCGGACTAGGGATACGGAGAGGGGAGCTGTTTTTT. Translation: CASSAGLGIRRGELFF.

This clonotype was seen a handful of times. This chain uses TRBV12-3 or TRBV12-4 with TRBJ2-2, with D hard to call. V lost 2 bases and J 5 bases, leaving 12 bases between the germline ends. The CDR3 contains 15 residues. The CDR3 nucleotides read TGTGCCAGCAGTTTAACGGCGGCTGGGACCGGGGAGCTGTTTTTT. This sequence encodes CASSLTAAGTGELFF.

The chain uses TRBV15 and TRBJ2-7, with D uncertain. Per the germline V gene, CDR1 is LNHNV and CDR2 is YYDKDF (reference sequence). This CDR3 contains 14 residues. V was trimmed by 5 bases and J by 4 bases, leaving 15 bases between them. CDR3 sequence reads: CATSDGTEIYEQYF. The CDR3 DNA reads as TGTGCCACCAGCGATGGAACGGAGATTTACGAGCAGTACTTC.

About this clonotype itself: It may be a read error: a sequence one base away is much more abundant. J is TRBJ1-2 and V is TRBV28; 7 nucleotides agree with TRBD1. J gave up 2 bases and V 5 bases, and 5 bases lay outside the gene matches. Germline CDR1 and CDR2: MDHEN and SYDVKM. The CDR3 has 14 amino acids. The CDR3 region has the DNA TGTGCCAGCAGTGCAGGGGGTCGGAACTATGGCTACACCTTC. Encoded protein: CASSAGGRNYGYTF.

The chain is built from TRBV6-6 and TRBJ2-7; D gene uncertain. CDR1 and CDR2 (germline): MNHNY, SVGAGI (reference sequence). Trimming took 8 bases from V and 1 from J, leaving 12 bases between them. The CDR3 has 13 residues. CDR3: CASGAPWSYEQYF. CDR3 bases: TGTGCCAGCGGAGCTCCATGGTCCTACGAGCAGTACTTC.

This sequence joins TRBV5-1 and TRBJ2-7; D is possibly TRBD1 (6 bases). The germline V gene has CDR1 SGHRS and CDR2 YFSETQ. CDR3 size: 17 residues. Trimming took 3 bases from V and 2 from J, leaving 21 bases between them. For the CDR3, the DNA is TGCGCCAGCAGCTCCCTCCAGGGGATACCCTACCCCTACGAGCAGTACTTC. This codes for CASSSLQGIPYPYEQYF. Filled out from reference TRBV5-1 and TRBJ2-7, the complete variable domain reads KAGVTQTPRYLIKTRGQQVTLSCSPISGHRSVSWYQQTPGQGLQFLFEYFSETQRNKGNFPGRFSGRQFSNSRSEMNVSTLELGDSALYLCASSSLQGIPYPYEQYFGPGTRLTVT.

The genes are TRBV20-1 and TRBJ2-5; 9 bases align to TRBD1. The DNA end is more similar to TRBJ2-1, so the J call may be wrong. Per germline, CDR1 DFQATT and CDR2 SNEGSKA (reference sequence). CDR3 length: 15 amino acids. The CDR3 region has the DNA TGCAGTGCTAACCGTATGGACAGGGGTATGGAGACCCAGTTCTTC. Residues: CSANRMDRGMETQFF.

This clonotype was counted a single time. This chain uses TRBV24-1 with TRBJ2-2; D uncertain. The germline CDR1 and CDR2 sequences are KGHDR and SFDVKD. The CDR3 spans 13 residues. Trimming pared 7 bases from V and 3 bases from J, leaving 8 bases between. The DNA of the CDR3 is TGTGCCACCAGACAGATGGACACCGGGGAGCTGTTTTTT. Amino acid sequence: CATRQMDTGELFF.

This chain uses TRBV6-5 with TRBJ2-7, with a tentative D call TRBD1 (6 bases). V lost 2 bases, J lost 6 bases, and 11 bases lay in between. CDR1 and CDR2 (germline): MNHEY, SVGAGI. The CDR3 extends over 13 amino acids. In DNA form, the CDR3 reads TGTGCCAGCAGTTACCCTGGGACAATCGAGCAGTACTTC. Amino acid sequence: CASSYPGTIEQYF.

Comment on this clonotype: Compared with germline, one end of the junction differs, possibly owing to a read error. The gene calls are TRBV7-7 and TRBJ2-5, with 7 nucleotides matching TRBD1. Germline V gene sequence: CDR1 SSHAT, CDR2 FNYEAQ (reference sequence). This CDR3 region has 15 residues. The CDR3 nucleotides read TGTGCTAGCAGCCCGGGCGCCGGGACAGTAGAGACCCAGTACTTC. It yields the protein CASSPGAGTVETQYF.

The rearrangement uses TRBV3-1 and TRBJ2-5, with 7 bases lining up with TRBD2. Germline CDR1 LGHDT, CDR2 YNNKEL (reference sequence). The CDR3 contains 14 residues. V lost 3 bases and J lost 5; bases outside the gene matches: 6. The CDR3: CASSQRAGVETQYF. The CDR3 nucleotides read TGTGCCAGCAGCCAGAGGGCGGGGGTGGAGACCCAGTACTTC.

This clonotype was found many times. The chain is built from TRBV5-1 and TRBJ2-3, with D perhaps TRBD2 (7 bases). The CDR3 consists of 14 residues. V was clipped by 9 bases and J by 2 bases, with 16 bases between them. The germline V gene has CDR1 SGHRS and CDR2 YFSETQ. CDR3 protein: CATKGGPSTDTQYF. The CDR3 nucleotides are TGCGCCACAAAGGGGGGGCCCTCCACAGATACGCAGTATTTT.

Written as DNA, the CDR3 is TGTGCCAGCAGCCGGACAGTTGCCTCCTACGAGCAGTACTTC. Its translation is CASSRTVASYEQYF. The chain combines TRBV28 with TRBJ2-7; possibly TRBD1 for D (6 bases). With 6 bases removed from V and 0 bases from J, the gap between germline ends came to 12 bases. Germline V gene data show CDR1 as MDHEN and CDR2 as SYDVKM. The CDR3 totals 14 residues.

The V call is TRBV20-1, the J call TRBJ2-1; 9 bases agree with TRBD2. Losses at the gene ends were 5 bases for V and 7 bases for J; bases not matched to a gene: 12. Germline V gives CDR1 DFQATT, CDR2 SNEGSKA (reference sequence). The CDR3 contains 15 residues. The CDR3 region is CSAPGAAGGVNEQFF. CDR3 DNA sequence: TGCAGTGCTCCCGGGGCGGCGGGGGGGGTAAATGAGCAGTTCTTC.

The chain recombines TRBV29-1 with TRBJ1-2; D gene ambiguous. Germline CDR1 reads SQVTM; CDR2 reads ANQGSEA. V was trimmed by 5 bases and J by 2 bases, leaving 15 bases between them. The CDR3 length is 14 residues. The CDR3 nucleotides read TGCAGCGTTTACGTACCCTTAGGGAACTATGGCTACACCTTC. It encodes CSVYVPLGNYGYTF.

This clonotype was seen only a few times. This rearrangement joins TRBV6-5 to TRBJ2-7, with a possible D match to TRBD1 (6 bases). CDR1 is MNHEY, CDR2 SVGAGI, per germline. This CDR3 is built from 15 residues. Trimming pared 2 bases from V and 2 bases from J, leaving 13 bases between. The CDR3 sequence: CASSYRPQGPYEQYF. The CDR3 nucleotides read TGTGCCAGCAGTTACCGGCCACAGGGTCCCTACGAGCAGTACTTC.

This clonotype showed up just a few times. V gene TRBV24-1 combines with J gene TRBJ2-3; 9 bases agree with TRBD2. Germline V gene data show CDR1 as KGHDR and CDR2 as SFDVKD. The CDR3 sequence is 18 residues long. The V gene end was trimmed by 6 bases and the J gene end by 4 bases; junction bases not matched to a gene: 16. The CDR3: CATSPDLITSGWSDTQYF. The CDR3 coding sequence is TGTGCCACCAGTCCTGACTTGATTACTAGCGGGTGGTCAGATACGCAGTATTTT.

As DNA, the CDR3 is TGTGCCAGCAGCCAAGAGGTATGGACTAGCCACGAGCAGTTCTTC. Amino acids: CASSQEVWTSHEQFF. The chain recombines TRBV3-1 with TRBJ2-1; TRBD2 agrees at 8 bases. V lost 0 bases, J lost 10 bases, and 8 bases stayed unmatched. CDR1 is LGHDT, CDR2 YNNKEL, per germline (reference sequence). CDR3 length: 15 residues.

The V gene is TRBV7-2, the J gene TRBJ2-3, with 8 bases lining up with TRBD1. The V gene end was trimmed by 4 bases and the J gene end by 2 bases; junction bases not matched to a gene: 8. The germline V gene encodes CDR1 SGHTA and CDR2 FQGNSA. CDR3 length: 16 residues. The CDR3, as DNA: TGTGCCAGCAGCTCACAGGGGGTGTGGAACACAGATACGCAGTATTTT. Protein sequence: CASSSQGVWNTDTQYF.

The chain uses TRBV6-5 and TRBJ2-1, with D perhaps TRBD2 (5 bases). Near its end, the DNA agrees better with TRBJ2-7, so the J call may be wrong. This CDR3 contains 14 residues. Germline V CDR1 and CDR2: MNHEY, SVGAGI. CDR3 in amino acids: CASSYTRAGFEQYF. The CDR3, as DNA: TGTGCCAGCAGTTACACGCGGGCAGGCTTCGAGCAGTACTTC.

In DNA, the CDR3 is TGTGCCAGCAGTCTAAGGACTGACGCCTACGAGCAGTACTTC. This gives the protein CASSLRTDAYEQYF. The chain combines TRBV9 with TRBJ2-5; tentative D call: TRBD2 (5 bases). The J call may be in error: the DNA end matches TRBJ2-7 better. The germline V gene encodes CDR1 SGDLS and CDR2 YYNGEE. The CDR3 has 14 residues.